This T cell receptor beta chain was obtained from a study of blood T cells in healthy people across ages. Study observations and caveats: Donors of long life had a larger count of naive CD4+ cells and greater diversity than aged donors.

Losses at the gene ends were 7 bases for V and 7 bases for J; bases not matched to a gene: 12. Germline V lookup: CDR1 MNHNS, CDR2 SASEGT. CDR3 length: 15 amino acids. This clonotype occurred a few times. Antigen: not known. A J-beta primer mix and a sample-barcoded 5' primer were used in a second PCR of roughly 6 to 11 cycles. TCRdb redid the calling of the 5' RACE reads with MiXCR, one entry per CDR3 protein. The sample consists of around 750,000 distinct CDR3 sequences, roughly 50% of them appearing once. The chain employs TRBV6-1 and TRBJ2-1; 8 bases line up with TRBD2. What was sequenced was blood. This TCR derives from an elderly man in good health. In DNA, the CDR3 is TGTGCCAGCACGTACTTAATAGCGGGAAGGAATGAGCAGTTCTTC. Protein: CASTYLIAGRNEQFF.